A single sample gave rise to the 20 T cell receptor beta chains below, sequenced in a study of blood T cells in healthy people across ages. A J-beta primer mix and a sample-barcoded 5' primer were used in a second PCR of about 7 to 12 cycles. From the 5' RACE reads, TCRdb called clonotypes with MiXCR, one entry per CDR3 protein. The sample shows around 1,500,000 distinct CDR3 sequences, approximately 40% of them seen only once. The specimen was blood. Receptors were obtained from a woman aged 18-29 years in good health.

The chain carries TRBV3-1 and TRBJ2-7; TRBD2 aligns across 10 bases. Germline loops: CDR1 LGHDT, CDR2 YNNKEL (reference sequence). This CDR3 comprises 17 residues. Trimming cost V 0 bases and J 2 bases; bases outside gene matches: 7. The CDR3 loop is CASSQDVPGLATYEQYF. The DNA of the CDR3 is TGTGCCAGCAGCCAAGATGTCCCGGGACTAGCGACCTACGAGCAGTACTTC.

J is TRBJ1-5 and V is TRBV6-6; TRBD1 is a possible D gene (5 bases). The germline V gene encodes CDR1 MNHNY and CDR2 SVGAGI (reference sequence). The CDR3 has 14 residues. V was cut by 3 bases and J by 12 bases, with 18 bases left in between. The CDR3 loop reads CASSYGQGGNRQHF. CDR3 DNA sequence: TGTGCCAGCAGTTATGGCCAGGGAGGGAACCGCCAGCATTTT.

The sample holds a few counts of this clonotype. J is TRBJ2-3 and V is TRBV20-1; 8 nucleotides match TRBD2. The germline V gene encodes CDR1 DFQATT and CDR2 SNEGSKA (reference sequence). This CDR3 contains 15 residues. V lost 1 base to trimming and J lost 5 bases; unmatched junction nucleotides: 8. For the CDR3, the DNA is TGCAGTGCTAGAGTAGGCGGGAGCGGGGGAGATACGCAGTATTTT. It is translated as CSARVGGSGGDTQYF.

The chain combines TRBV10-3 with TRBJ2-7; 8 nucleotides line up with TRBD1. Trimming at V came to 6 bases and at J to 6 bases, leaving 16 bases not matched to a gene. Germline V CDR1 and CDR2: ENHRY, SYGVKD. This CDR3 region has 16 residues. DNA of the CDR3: TGTGCCATCAGCCAAACAGGGGGGTCTTTTGTTCGCGAGCAGTACTTC. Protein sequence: CAISQTGGSFVREQYF.

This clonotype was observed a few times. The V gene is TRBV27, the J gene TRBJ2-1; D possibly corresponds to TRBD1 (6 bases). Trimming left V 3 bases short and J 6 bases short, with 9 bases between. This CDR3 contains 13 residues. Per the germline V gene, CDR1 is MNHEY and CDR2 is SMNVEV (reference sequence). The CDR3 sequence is CASSFGQLNEQFF. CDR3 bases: TGTGCCAGCAGTTTTGGACAGCTCAATGAGCAGTTCTTC.

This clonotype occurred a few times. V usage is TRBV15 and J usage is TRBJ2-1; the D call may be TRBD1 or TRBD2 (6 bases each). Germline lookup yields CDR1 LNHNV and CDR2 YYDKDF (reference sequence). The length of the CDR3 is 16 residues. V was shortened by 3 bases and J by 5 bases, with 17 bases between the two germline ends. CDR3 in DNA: TGTGCCACCAGCAGTTTCGGGGGACAAAAAAACAATGAGCAGTTCTTC. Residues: CATSSFGGQKNNEQFF.

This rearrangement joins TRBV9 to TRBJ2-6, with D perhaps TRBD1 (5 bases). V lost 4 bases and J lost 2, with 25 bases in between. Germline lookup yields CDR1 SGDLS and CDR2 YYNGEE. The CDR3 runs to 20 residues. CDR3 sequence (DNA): TGTGCCAGCAGCCCCCCCAAGGGGCGGTTTTATACTGCTGGGGCCAACGTCCTGACTTTC. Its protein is CASSPPKGRFYTAGANVLTF.

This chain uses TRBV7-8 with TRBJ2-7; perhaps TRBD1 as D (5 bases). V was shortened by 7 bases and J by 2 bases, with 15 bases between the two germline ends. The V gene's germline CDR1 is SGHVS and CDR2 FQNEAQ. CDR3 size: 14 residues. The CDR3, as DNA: TGTGCCAGCACCCCGTCCGACAGAACCTACGAGCAGTACTTC. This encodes CASTPSDRTYEQYF.

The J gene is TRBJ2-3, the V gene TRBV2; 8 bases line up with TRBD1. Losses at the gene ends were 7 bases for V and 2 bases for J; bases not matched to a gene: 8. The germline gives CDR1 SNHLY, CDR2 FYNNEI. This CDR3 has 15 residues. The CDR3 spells CASNLQGAPTDTQYF. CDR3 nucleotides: TGTGCCAGCAATTTGCAGGGGGCTCCCACAGATACGCAGTATTTT.

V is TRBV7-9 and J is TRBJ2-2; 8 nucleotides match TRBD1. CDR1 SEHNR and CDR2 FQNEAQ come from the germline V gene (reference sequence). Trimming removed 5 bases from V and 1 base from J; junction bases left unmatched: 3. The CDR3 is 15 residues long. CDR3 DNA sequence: TGTGCCAGCAGCGCGACAGGGGAGAACACCGGGGAGCTGTTTTTT. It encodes CASSATGENTGELFF.

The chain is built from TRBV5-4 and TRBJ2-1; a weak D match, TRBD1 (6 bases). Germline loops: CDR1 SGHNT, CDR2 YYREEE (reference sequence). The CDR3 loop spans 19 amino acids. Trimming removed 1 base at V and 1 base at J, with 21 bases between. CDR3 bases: TGTGCCAGCAGCTTGCCGGAAACAGGGTTTGGGGAGTCCTACAATGAGCAGTTCTTC. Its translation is CASSLPETGFGESYNEQFF.

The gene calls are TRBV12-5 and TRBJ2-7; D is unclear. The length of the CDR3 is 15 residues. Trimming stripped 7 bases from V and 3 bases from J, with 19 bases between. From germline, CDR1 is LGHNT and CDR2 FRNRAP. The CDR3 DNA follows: TGTGCTAGTGCCCCAGTTGGAGCCCCCCACTACGAGCAGTACTTC. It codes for CASAPVGAPHYEQYF.

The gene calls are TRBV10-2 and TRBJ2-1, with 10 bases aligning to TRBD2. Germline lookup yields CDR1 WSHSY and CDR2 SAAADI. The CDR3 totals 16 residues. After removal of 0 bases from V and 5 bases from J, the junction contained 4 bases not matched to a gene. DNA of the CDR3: TGCGCCAGCAGTGAGTCCCTAGCGGGAGACCACAATGAGCAGTTCTTC. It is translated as CASSESLAGDHNEQFF.

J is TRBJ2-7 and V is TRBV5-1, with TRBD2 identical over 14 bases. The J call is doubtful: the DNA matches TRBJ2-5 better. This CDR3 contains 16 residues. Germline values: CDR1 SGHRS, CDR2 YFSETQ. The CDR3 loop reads CASSSSGLAGGETQYF. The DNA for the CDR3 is TGCGCCAGCAGCTCATCAGGACTAGCGGGGGGCGAGACCCAGTACTTC.

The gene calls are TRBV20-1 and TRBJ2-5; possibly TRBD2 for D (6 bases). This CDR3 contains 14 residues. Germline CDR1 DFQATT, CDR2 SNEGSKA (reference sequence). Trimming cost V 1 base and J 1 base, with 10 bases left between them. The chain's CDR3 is CSARVWDSQETQYF. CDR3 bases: TGCAGTGCTAGAGTTTGGGACTCCCAAGAGACCCAGTACTTC.

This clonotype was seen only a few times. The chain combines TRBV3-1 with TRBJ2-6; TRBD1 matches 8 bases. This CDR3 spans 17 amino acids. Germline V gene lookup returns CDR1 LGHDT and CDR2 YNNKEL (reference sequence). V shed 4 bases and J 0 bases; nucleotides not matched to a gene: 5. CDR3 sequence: CASSPTGGDSGANVLTF. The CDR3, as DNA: TGTGCCAGCAGCCCAACAGGGGGAGACTCTGGGGCCAACGTCCTGACTTTC. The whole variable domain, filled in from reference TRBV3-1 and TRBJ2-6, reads DTAVSQTPKYLVTQMGNDKSIKCEQNLGHDTMYWYKQDSKKFLKIMFSYNNKELIINETVPNRFSPKSPDKAHLNLHINSLELGDSAVYFCASSPTGGDSGANVLTFGAGSRLTVL.

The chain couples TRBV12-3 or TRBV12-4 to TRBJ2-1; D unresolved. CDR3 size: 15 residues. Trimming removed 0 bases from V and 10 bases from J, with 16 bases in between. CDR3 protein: CASSLAGGLLGEQFF. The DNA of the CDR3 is TGTGCCAGCAGTTTAGCGGGCGGCCTCTTGGGGGAGCAGTTCTTC.

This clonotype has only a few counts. The CDR3 region is CASSLWLASSYNEQFF. The DNA for the CDR3 is TGTGCCAGCAGCTTATGGCTGGCGTCCTCCTACAATGAGCAGTTCTTC. This chain joins TRBV7-2 and TRBJ2-1, with unresolved D. Germline V gene data show CDR1 as SGHTA and CDR2 as FQGNSA. Between the trimmed V and J ends, which lost 2 bases and 0 bases, there was a span of 11 bases. This CDR3 is built from 16 residues.

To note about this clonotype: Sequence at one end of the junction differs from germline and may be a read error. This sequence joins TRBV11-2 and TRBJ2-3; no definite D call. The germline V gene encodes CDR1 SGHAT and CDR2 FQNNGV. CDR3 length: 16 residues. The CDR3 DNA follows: TGTGCCAGCAGCTTAGAGTCAGGAATAAGCATAGATACGCAGTATTTT. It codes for CASSLESGISIDTQYF.

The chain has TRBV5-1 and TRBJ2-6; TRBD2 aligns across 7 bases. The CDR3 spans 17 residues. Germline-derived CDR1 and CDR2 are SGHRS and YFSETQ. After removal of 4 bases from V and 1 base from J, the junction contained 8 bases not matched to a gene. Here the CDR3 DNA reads TGCGCCAGCAGCCCGCGGGACTACGGATCTGGGGCCAACGTCCTGACTTTC. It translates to CASSPRDYGSGANVLTF. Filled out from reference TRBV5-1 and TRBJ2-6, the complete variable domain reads KAGVTQTPRYLIKTRGQQVTLSCSPISGHRSVSWYQQTPGQGLQFLFEYFSETQRNKGNFPGRFSGRQFSNSRSEMNVSTLELGDSALYLCASSPRDYGSGANVLTFGAGSRLTVL.